This paragraph reports one TCR beta chain. The data are from a study of CD8 T cells in ankylosing spondylitis. Trimming pared 2 bases from V and 8 bases from J, leaving 1 base between. The CDR3 loop spans 10 amino acids. TCRdb redid the calling of the 5' RACE reads with MiXCR, one entry per CDR3 protein. Among around 340,000 distinct CDR3 sequences listed, 14% to 15% were seen once. This receptor was obtained from a male donor with ankylosing spondylitis or in good health (not recorded which). What was sequenced was blood, either unsorted or a sorted T cell fraction (not recorded which). The chain has TRBV12-3 or TRBV12-4 and TRBJ2-1; no firm D call. The CDR3 reads CASSLYEQFF. CDR3 sequence (DNA): TGTGCCAGCAGTTTATATGAGCAGTTCTTC.